This T cell receptor (beta chain) was observed in a study of graft-versus-host responses after intestinal transplantation. On the study more broadly: Recipients had transplants, and these were multivisceral, liver-intestinal, or isolated intestinal. Study observations and caveats: Among recipient marrow samples, GvH clones were found; some appeared first in ileum or blood.

Repertoires were generated with immunoSEQ multiplex PCR, while TCRdb's copy carries only in-frame clones and drops some. The table records fewer than 130,000 clones, just under 95% of them present only once. Worth noting for this clone: Its target is not known.

The CDR3 has 16 amino acids. V was shortened by 1 base and J by 5 bases, with 17 bases between the two germline ends. Per germline, CDR1 SGHAT and CDR2 FQNNGV. The receptor was derived from a human donor who received an intestinal transplant. The chain has TRBV11-2 and TRBJ1-1; D perhaps matches TRBD1 (6 bases). Specimen: unstimulated CD8+ T cells sorted from spleen or lymph node cells, collected before intestinal transplant. CDR3 in DNA: TGTGCCAGCAGCTTAGGGCTTGGGACACATGGTACTGAAGCTTTCTTT. It is translated as CASSLGLGTHGTEAFF. The full variable domain, with the rest looked up from reference TRBV11-2 and TRBJ1-1, is EAGVAQSPRYKIIEKRQSVAFWCNPISGHATLYWYQQILGQGPKLLIQFQNNGVVDDSQLPKDRFSAERLKGVDSTLKIQPAKLEDSAVYLCASSLGLGTHGTEAFFGQGTRLTVV.